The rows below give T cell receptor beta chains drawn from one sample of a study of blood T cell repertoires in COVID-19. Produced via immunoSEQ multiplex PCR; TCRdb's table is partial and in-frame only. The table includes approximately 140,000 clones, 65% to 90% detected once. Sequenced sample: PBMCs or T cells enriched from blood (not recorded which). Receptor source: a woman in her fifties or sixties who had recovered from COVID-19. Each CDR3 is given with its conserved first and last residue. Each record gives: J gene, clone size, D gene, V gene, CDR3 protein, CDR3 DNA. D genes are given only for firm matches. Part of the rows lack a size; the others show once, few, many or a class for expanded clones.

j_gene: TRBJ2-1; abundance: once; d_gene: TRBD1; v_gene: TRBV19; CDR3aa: CASSIDRGTGDYNEQFF; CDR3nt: TGTGCCAGTAGTATAGACCGCGGGACAGGGGATTACAATGAGCAGTTCTTC
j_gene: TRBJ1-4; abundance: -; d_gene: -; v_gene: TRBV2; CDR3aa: CASSEVLTKFNLFF; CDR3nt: TGTGCCAGCAGTGAAGTCCTGACAAAGTTTAATCTGTTTTTT
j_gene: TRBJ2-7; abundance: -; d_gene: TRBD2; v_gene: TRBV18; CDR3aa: CASSPLAGGAYEQYF; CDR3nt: TGTGCCAGCTCCCCTCTAGCGGGGGGCGCCTACGAGCAGTACTTC
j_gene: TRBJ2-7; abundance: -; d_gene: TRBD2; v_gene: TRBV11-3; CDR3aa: CASSYRTSGDVLEQYF; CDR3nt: TGTGCCAGCAGCTACCGGACTAGCGGGGACGTGCTAGAGCAGTACTTC
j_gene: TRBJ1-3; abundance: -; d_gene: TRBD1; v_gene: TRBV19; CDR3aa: CASSTYLGQGVSGNTIYF; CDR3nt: TGTGCCAGTAGTACATACCTCGGACAGGGAGTCTCTGGAAACACCATATATTTT
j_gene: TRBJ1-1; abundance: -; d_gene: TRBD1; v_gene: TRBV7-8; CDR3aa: CASSFIRGQHTEAFF; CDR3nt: TGTGCCAGCAGCTTTATCAGGGGGCAACACACTGAAGCTTTCTTT
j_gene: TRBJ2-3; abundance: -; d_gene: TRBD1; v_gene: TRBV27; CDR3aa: CASRTGTGPDTQYF; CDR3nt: TGTGCCAGCAGAACAGGGACAGGGCCAGATACGCAGTATTTT
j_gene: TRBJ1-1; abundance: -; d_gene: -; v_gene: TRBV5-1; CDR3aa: CASSIGEVGEAFF; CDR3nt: TGCGCCAGCAGCATTGGGGAGGTGGGTGAAGCTTTCTTT
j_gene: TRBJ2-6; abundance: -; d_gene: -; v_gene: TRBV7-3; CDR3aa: CASSDLSGANVLTF; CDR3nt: TGTGCCAGCAGCGACTTGTCTGGGGCCAACGTCCTGACTTTC
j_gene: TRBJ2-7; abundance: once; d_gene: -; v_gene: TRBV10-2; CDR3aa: CASSVEALLDEQYF; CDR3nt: TGCGCCAGCAGTGTGGAGGCGCTCTTGGACGAGCAGTACTTC
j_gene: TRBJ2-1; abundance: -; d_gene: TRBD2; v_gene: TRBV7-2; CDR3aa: CASSLSGAIYNEQFF; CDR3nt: TGTGCCAGCAGCTTAAGCGGGGCGATCTACAATGAGCAGTTCTTC
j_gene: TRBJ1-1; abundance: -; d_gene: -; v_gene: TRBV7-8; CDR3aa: CASSSVDSNTEAFF; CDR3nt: TGTGCCAGCAGCAGCGTGGACAGTAACACTGAAGCTTTCTTT
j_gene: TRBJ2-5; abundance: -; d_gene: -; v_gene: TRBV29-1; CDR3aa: CSVEEGPETQYF; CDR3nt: TGCAGCGTTGAAGAGGGGCCAGAGACCCAGTACTTC
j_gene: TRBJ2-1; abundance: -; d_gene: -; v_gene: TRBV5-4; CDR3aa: CASSLTYEQFF; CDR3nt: TGTGCCAGCAGCTTGACATATGAGCAGTTCTTC
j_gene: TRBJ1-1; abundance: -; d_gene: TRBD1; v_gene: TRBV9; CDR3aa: CASSVGPLEGAQGTEAFF; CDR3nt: TGTGCCAGCAGCGTAGGACCTCTTGAGGGGGCCCAGGGCACTGAAGCTTTCTTT
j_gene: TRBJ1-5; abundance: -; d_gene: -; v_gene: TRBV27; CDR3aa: CASSPGTAGNQPQHF; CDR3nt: TGTGCCAGCAGTCCCGGGACCGCGGGGAATCAGCCCCAGCATTTT
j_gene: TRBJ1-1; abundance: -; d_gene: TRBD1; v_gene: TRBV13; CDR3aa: CASSYDRGRGTEAFF; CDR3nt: TGTGCCAGCAGCTATGACAGGGGGCGAGGCACTGAAGCTTTCTTT
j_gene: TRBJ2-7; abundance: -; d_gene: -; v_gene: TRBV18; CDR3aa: CASSQNRDSYEQYF; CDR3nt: TGTGCCAGCTCACAAAACCGGGACTCCTACGAGCAGTACTTC
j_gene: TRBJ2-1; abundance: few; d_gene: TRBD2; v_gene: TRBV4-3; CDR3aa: CASSASGGVYNEQFF; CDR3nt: TGCGCCAGCAGCGCTAGCGGGGGGGTCTACAATGAGCAGTTCTTC
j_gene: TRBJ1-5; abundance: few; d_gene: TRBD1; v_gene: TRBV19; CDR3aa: CASSDPGGYSNQPQHF; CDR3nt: TGTGCCAGTAGTGACCCAGGGGGATATAGCAATCAGCCCCAGCATTTT
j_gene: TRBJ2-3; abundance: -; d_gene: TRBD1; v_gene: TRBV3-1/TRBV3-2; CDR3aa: CASSHNRGATDTQYF; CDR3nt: TGTGCCAGCAGCCATAACAGGGGGGCGACAGATACGCAGTATTTT
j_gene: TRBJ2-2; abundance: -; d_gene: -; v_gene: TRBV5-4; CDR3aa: CASSSGTPRELFF; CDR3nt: TGTGCCAGCAGCAGCGGGACACCTCGGGAGCTGTTTTTT
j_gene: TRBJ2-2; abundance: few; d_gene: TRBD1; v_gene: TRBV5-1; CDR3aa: CASSGTGSAGELFF; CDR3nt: TGCGCCAGTTCCGGGACAGGGAGCGCCGGGGAGCTGTTTTTT
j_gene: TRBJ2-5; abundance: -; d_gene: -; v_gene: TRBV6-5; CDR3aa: CASSSRVDQETQYF; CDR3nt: TGTGCCAGCAGTTCGAGGGTCGACCAAGAGACCCAGTACTTC
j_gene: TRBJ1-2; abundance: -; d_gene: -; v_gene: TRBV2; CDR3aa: CASRRDSYSYPGYTF; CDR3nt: TGTGCCAGCAGGCGAGACAGCTATTCATACCCTGGCTACACCTTC
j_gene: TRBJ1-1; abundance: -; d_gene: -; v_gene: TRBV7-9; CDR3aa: CASSPYHTGNTEAFF; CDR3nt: TGTGCCAGCAGCCCTTACCATACAGGGAACACTGAAGCTTTCTTT
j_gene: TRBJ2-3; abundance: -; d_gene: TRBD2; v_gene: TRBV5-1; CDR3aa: CASSKTGTSTMDTQYF; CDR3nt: TGCGCCAGCAGCAAAACCGGGACTAGCACGATGGATACGCAGTATTTT
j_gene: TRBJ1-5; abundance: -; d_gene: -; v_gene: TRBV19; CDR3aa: CASSIDGFGGSQHF; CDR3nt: TGTGCCAGTAGTATAGACGGATTCGGGGGAAGCCAGCATTTT
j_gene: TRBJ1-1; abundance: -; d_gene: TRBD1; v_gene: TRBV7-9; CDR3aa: CASSLVPTGGTEAFF; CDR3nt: TGTGCCAGCAGCTTAGTTCCCACAGGGGGCACTGAAGCTTTCTTT
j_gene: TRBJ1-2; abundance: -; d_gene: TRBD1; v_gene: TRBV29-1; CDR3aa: CSVVGQASYGYTF; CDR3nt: TGCAGCGTTGTCGGACAGGCCTCCTATGGCTACACCTTC
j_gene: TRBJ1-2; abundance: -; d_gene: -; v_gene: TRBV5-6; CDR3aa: CASSLRSYGYTF; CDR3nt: TGTGCCAGCAGCCTTCGGTCCTATGGCTACACCTTC
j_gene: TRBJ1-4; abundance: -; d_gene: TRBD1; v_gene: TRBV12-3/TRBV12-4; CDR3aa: CASSQTGRGKLFF; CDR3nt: TGTGCCAGCAGCCAGACAGGGCGGGGAAAACTGTTTTTT